The clone carrying this T cell receptor beta chain showed up just once. What it binds is not known. The sample originates from a study of T cell repertoires in cytomegalovirus infection. Notes on the study in general: The ex vivo response was dominated by HLA-C-restricted CMV-specific TCR beta clonotypes.

Germline-derived CDR1 and CDR2 are ENHRY and SYGVKD. With V trimmed by 6 bases and J by 2 bases, 8 bases remained unmatched. The CDR3 runs to 15 residues. One entry per CDR3 protein, called by TCRdb with MiXCR from the reads. The repertoire holds approximately 120,000 distinct CDR3 sequences, with roughly a third as singletons. The material sequenced was CD8+ T cells from cultured PBMCs, taken from culture after CMV antigen stimulation. V gene TRBV10-3 combines with J gene TRBJ1-1; 8 nucleotides match TRBD1. The sequence was collected from a human donor in good health (CMV status not recorded). Some clones in this sample may be carry-over from other donors' samples. The CDR3 region has the DNA TGTGCCATCAGGGAAACAGGGGGAGGCAACACTGAAGCTTTCTTT. Its protein product is CAIRETGGGNTEAFF.